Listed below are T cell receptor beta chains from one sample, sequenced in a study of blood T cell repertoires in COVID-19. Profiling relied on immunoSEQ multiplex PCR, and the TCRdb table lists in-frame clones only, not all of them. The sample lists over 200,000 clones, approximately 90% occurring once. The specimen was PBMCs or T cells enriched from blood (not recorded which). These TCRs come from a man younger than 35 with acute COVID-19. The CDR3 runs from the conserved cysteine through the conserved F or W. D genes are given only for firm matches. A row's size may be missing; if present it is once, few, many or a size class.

cdr3_aa: CASSETGGMPYEQYF; cdr3_nt: TGTGCCAGCAGTGAGACAGGGGGCATGCCCTACGAGCAGTACTTC; v_call: TRBV25-1; d_call: TRBD1; clone_size: .; j_call: TRBJ2-7
cdr3_aa: CASSQGQGDTQRPLHF; cdr3_nt: TGTGCCAGCAGCCAAGGACAGGGGGATACTCAACGGCCCCTCCACTTT; v_call: TRBV4-2; d_call: TRBD1; clone_size: few; j_call: TRBJ1-6
cdr3_aa: CASSLAGVNTGELFF; cdr3_nt: TGTGCCAGCAGCCTAGCGGGAGTCAACACCGGGGAGCTGTTTTTT; v_call: TRBV9; d_call: TRBD2; clone_size: .; j_call: TRBJ2-2
cdr3_aa: CASSPGEGYEQYF; cdr3_nt: TGTGCCAGCTCACCGGGGGAGGGCTACGAGCAGTACTTC; v_call: TRBV18; d_call: TRBD2; clone_size: .; j_call: TRBJ2-7
cdr3_aa: CASSSGQGSGANVLTF; cdr3_nt: TGCGCCAGCAGCTCAGGACAGGGGTCTGGGGCCAACGTCCTGACTTTC; v_call: TRBV4-3; d_call: TRBD1; clone_size: .; j_call: TRBJ2-6
cdr3_aa: CASSPLGGAIEKLFF; cdr3_nt: TGTGCCAGTAGTCCTTTGGGGGGGGCGATTGAAAAACTGTTTTTT; v_call: TRBV19; d_call: .; clone_size: .; j_call: TRBJ1-4
cdr3_aa: CATSDPDRPNYGYTF; cdr3_nt: TGTGCCACCAGTGATCCGGACAGACCTAACTATGGCTACACCTTC; v_call: TRBV24-1; d_call: .; clone_size: few; j_call: TRBJ1-2
cdr3_aa: CASSTTGLTEAFF; cdr3_nt: TGTGCCAGTAGTACGACAGGTCTCACTGAAGCTTTCTTT; v_call: TRBV19; d_call: .; clone_size: .; j_call: TRBJ1-1
cdr3_aa: CASSLFATTYNEQFF; cdr3_nt: TGTGCCAGCAGCTTGTTCGCGACTACCTACAATGAGCAGTTCTTC; v_call: TRBV5-6; d_call: .; clone_size: .; j_call: TRBJ2-1
cdr3_aa: CASSKPGLAYEQYF; cdr3_nt: TGTGCCAGTAGTAAACCGGGACTAGCCTACGAGCAGTACTTC; v_call: TRBV19; d_call: TRBD2; clone_size: .; j_call: TRBJ2-7
cdr3_aa: CASSPRTGVEKLFF; cdr3_nt: TGTGCCAGCAGCCCTCGGACAGGGGTTGAAAAACTGTTTTTT; v_call: TRBV9; d_call: TRBD1; clone_size: .; j_call: TRBJ1-4
cdr3_aa: CASSHSSNSGNTIYF; cdr3_nt: TGTGCCAGCAGCCATAGTAGCAACTCTGGAAACACCATATATTTT; v_call: TRBV14; d_call: .; clone_size: .; j_call: TRBJ1-3
cdr3_aa: CASSPVQGSSYEQYF; cdr3_nt: TGCGCCAGCAGCCCCGTACAGGGATCAAGCTACGAGCAGTACTTC; v_call: TRBV5-1; d_call: .; clone_size: .; j_call: TRBJ2-7
cdr3_aa: CASSMTGILSPLHF; cdr3_nt: TGTGCCAGCAGCATGACAGGGATTCTTTCACCCCTCCACTTT; v_call: TRBV27; d_call: TRBD1; clone_size: .; j_call: TRBJ1-6
cdr3_aa: CASSESAGKGNQPQHF; cdr3_nt: TGTGCCAGCAGTGAAAGCGCGGGAAAGGGCAATCAGCCCCAGCATTTT; v_call: TRBV6-1; d_call: .; clone_size: once; j_call: TRBJ1-5
cdr3_aa: CASSLVGAEQYF; cdr3_nt: TGTGCCAGCAGCTTAGTAGGGGCCGAGCAGTACTTC; v_call: TRBV7-9; d_call: .; clone_size: .; j_call: TRBJ2-7
cdr3_aa: CASSQVPPEGQFF; cdr3_nt: TGTGCCAGCAGCCAAGTCCCCCCGGAGGGGCAGTTCTTC; v_call: TRBV3-1/TRBV3-2; d_call: .; clone_size: .; j_call: TRBJ2-1
cdr3_aa: CASSLGTGGLSAWNEQFF; cdr3_nt: TGTGCCAGCAGCTTAGGGACAGGGGGCTTATCGGCTTGGAATGAGCAGTTCTTC; v_call: TRBV7-9; d_call: TRBD1; clone_size: .; j_call: TRBJ2-1
cdr3_aa: CASSSQGNPGELFF; cdr3_nt: TGTGCCAGCAGCTCCCAGGGTAACCCCGGGGAGCTGTTTTTT; v_call: TRBV11-3; d_call: .; clone_size: .; j_call: TRBJ2-2
cdr3_aa: CSVRRGGNTEAFF; cdr3_nt: TGCAGCGTTCGGCGGGGGGGGAACACTGAAGCTTTCTTT; v_call: TRBV29-1; d_call: .; clone_size: .; j_call: TRBJ1-1
cdr3_aa: CASSPLGQGNEKLFF; cdr3_nt: TGTGCCAGCAGCCCCCTTGGACAGGGGAATGAAAAACTGTTTTTT; v_call: TRBV9; d_call: TRBD1; clone_size: .; j_call: TRBJ1-4
cdr3_aa: CASSLLYRLDGYEQYF; cdr3_nt: TGTGCCAGCAGCCTCCTCTATCGACTAGACGGCTACGAGCAGTACTTC; v_call: TRBV7-2; d_call: .; clone_size: .; j_call: TRBJ2-7
cdr3_aa: CASSEEVGGSLYNEQFF; cdr3_nt: TGTGCCAGCAGTGAAGAAGTTGGGGGGAGCCTGTACAATGAGCAGTTCTTC; v_call: TRBV2; d_call: .; clone_size: once; j_call: TRBJ2-1
cdr3_aa: CASSLKASGSGDTDTQYF; cdr3_nt: TGCGCCAGCAGCTTGAAGGCTAGCGGGAGTGGAGACACAGATACGCAGTATTTT; v_call: TRBV5-1; d_call: TRBD2; clone_size: .; j_call: TRBJ2-3
cdr3_aa: CATSDFRSTDTQYF; cdr3_nt: TGTGCCACCAGTGATTTCCGGAGCACAGATACGCAGTATTTT; v_call: TRBV24-1; d_call: .; clone_size: few; j_call: TRBJ2-3
cdr3_aa: CASSRHLMDTEAFF; cdr3_nt: TGTGCCAGTAGTCGCCACTTGATGGACACTGAAGCTTTCTTT; v_call: TRBV19; d_call: .; clone_size: .; j_call: TRBJ1-1
cdr3_aa: CASSLVVAANTGELFF; cdr3_nt: TGTGCCAGCAGCTTAGTGGTAGCAGCGAACACCGGGGAGCTGTTTTTT; v_call: TRBV7-8; d_call: .; clone_size: once; j_call: TRBJ2-2
cdr3_aa: CASRINSGNEQYF; cdr3_nt: TGTGCCAGCAGAATAAATAGCGGGAACGAGCAGTACTTC; v_call: TRBV28; d_call: TRBD2; clone_size: .; j_call: TRBJ2-7
cdr3_aa: CASSQPIRTSGNNEQFF; cdr3_nt: TGCGCCAGCAGCCAACCGATCCGGACTAGCGGGAACAATGAGCAGTTCTTC; v_call: TRBV4-1; d_call: TRBD2; clone_size: .; j_call: TRBJ2-1
cdr3_aa: CASGLVLGQGRGNEQFF; cdr3_nt: TGTGCTAGTGGTTTGGTACTCGGTCAGGGAAGGGGCAATGAGCAGTTCTTC; v_call: TRBV12-5; d_call: .; clone_size: once; j_call: TRBJ2-1
cdr3_aa: CASSFGQLGSPLHF; cdr3_nt: TGTGCCAGCAGTTTTGGGCAGTTAGGTTCACCCCTCCACTTT; v_call: TRBV27; d_call: .; clone_size: .; j_call: TRBJ1-6
cdr3_aa: CASRRQGSLNEQYF; cdr3_nt: TGTGCCAGCAGAAGACAGGGGAGCTTAAACGAGCAGTACTTC; v_call: TRBV27; d_call: TRBD1; clone_size: .; j_call: TRBJ2-7
cdr3_aa: CAWTLAGWRELFF; cdr3_nt: TGTGCCTGGACACTAGCGGGATGGAGGGAGCTGTTTTTT; v_call: TRBV30; d_call: TRBD2; clone_size: .; j_call: TRBJ2-2
cdr3_aa: CASSFSDGLPGELFF; cdr3_nt: TGTGCCAGCAGTTTTAGTGACGGACTACCCGGGGAGCTGTTTTTT; v_call: TRBV6-5; d_call: .; clone_size: .; j_call: TRBJ2-2
cdr3_aa: CASSFGTGGEETQYF; cdr3_nt: TGTGCCAGCAGCTTCGGGACAGGGGGGGAAGAGACCCAGTACTTC; v_call: TRBV11-3; d_call: TRBD1; clone_size: .; j_call: TRBJ2-5
cdr3_aa: CASSQVGLAADTQYF; cdr3_nt: TGCGCCAGCAGCCAAGTGGGACTAGCGGCAGATACGCAGTATTTT; v_call: TRBV4-1; d_call: TRBD2; clone_size: .; j_call: TRBJ2-3
cdr3_aa: CASSLSSGSSYNEQFF; cdr3_nt: TGTGCCAGCAGTTTATCCTCCGGGAGCTCCTACAATGAGCAGTTCTTC; v_call: TRBV27; d_call: .; clone_size: .; j_call: TRBJ2-1
cdr3_aa: CASSPGQSYEQYF; cdr3_nt: TGTGCCAGCAGTCCTGGACAGTCCTACGAGCAGTACTTC; v_call: TRBV28; d_call: .; clone_size: .; j_call: TRBJ2-7
cdr3_aa: CASSGTNGNTIYF; cdr3_nt: TGTGCCAGCAGTGGGACAAACGGAAACACCATATATTTT; v_call: TRBV6-2/TRBV6-3; d_call: .; clone_size: .; j_call: TRBJ1-3
cdr3_aa: CASSEQGQGGQPQHF; cdr3_nt: TGTGCCAGCAGTGAACAGGGACAGGGCGGTCAGCCCCAGCATTTT; v_call: TRBV2; d_call: TRBD1; clone_size: few; j_call: TRBJ1-5
cdr3_aa: CASSTLREEETQYF; cdr3_nt: TGTGCCAGTAGTACACTAAGGGAGGAAGAGACCCAGTACTTC; v_call: TRBV19; d_call: .; clone_size: .; j_call: TRBJ2-5
cdr3_aa: CASSMSGHDYGYTF; cdr3_nt: TGTGCCAGTAGTATGTCTGGACACGACTATGGCTACACCTTC; v_call: TRBV19; d_call: .; clone_size: .; j_call: TRBJ1-2
cdr3_aa: CASSFQGFFGTSVDEQYF; cdr3_nt: TGTGCCAGCAGTTTTCAGGGGTTTTTCGGGACAAGCGTCGACGAGCAGTACTTC; v_call: TRBV7-9; d_call: .; clone_size: once; j_call: TRBJ2-7
cdr3_aa: CSVDGQTGRYEQYF; cdr3_nt: TGCAGCGTTGATGGACAGACAGGACGATACGAGCAGTACTTC; v_call: TRBV29-1; d_call: .; clone_size: .; j_call: TRBJ2-7
cdr3_aa: CASSPWGQQVMGNQPQHF; cdr3_nt: TGTGCCAGCAGCCCCTGGGGACAGCAGGTCATGGGGAATCAGCCCCAGCATTTT; v_call: TRBV27; d_call: TRBD1; clone_size: .; j_call: TRBJ1-5
cdr3_aa: CASSQEGASGSPRGELFF; cdr3_nt: TGCGCCAGCAGCCAAGAAGGGGCTAGCGGGTCCCCTCGAGGGGAGCTGTTTTTT; v_call: TRBV4-1; d_call: TRBD2; clone_size: .; j_call: TRBJ2-2
cdr3_aa: CASTLRGRANTGELFF; cdr3_nt: TGTGCCAGCACCCTAAGGGGGAGGGCGAACACCGGGGAGCTGTTTTTT; v_call: TRBV28; d_call: .; clone_size: .; j_call: TRBJ2-2
cdr3_aa: CATSRGGETQYF; cdr3_nt: TGTGCCACCAGTCGAGGGGGAGAGACCCAGTACTTC; v_call: TRBV24-1; d_call: .; clone_size: .; j_call: TRBJ2-5
cdr3_aa: CASSLQGFNSPLHF; cdr3_nt: TGCGCCAGCAGCTTGCAGGGGTTTAATTCACCCCTCCACTTT; v_call: TRBV5-1; d_call: .; clone_size: .; j_call: TRBJ1-6
cdr3_aa: CASSVATHPGEGTEAFF; cdr3_nt: TGTGCCAGCAGCGTAGCTACCCACCCGGGGGAAGGGACTGAAGCTTTCTTT; v_call: TRBV9; d_call: .; clone_size: .; j_call: TRBJ1-1
cdr3_aa: CASSQGGSGNTIYF; cdr3_nt: TGTGCCAGCAGCCAGGGGGGCTCTGGAAACACCATATATTTT; v_call: TRBV3-1/TRBV3-2; d_call: .; clone_size: few; j_call: TRBJ1-3
cdr3_aa: CAWGIAGGPYNEQFF; cdr3_nt: TGTGCCTGGGGAATAGCGGGAGGGCCATACAATGAGCAGTTCTTC; v_call: TRBV30; d_call: TRBD2; clone_size: .; j_call: TRBJ2-1
cdr3_aa: CASSPLSSYNEQFF; cdr3_nt: TGTGCCAGCAGCCCACTGAGCTCCTACAATGAGCAGTTCTTC; v_call: TRBV6-5; d_call: .; clone_size: .; j_call: TRBJ2-1
cdr3_aa: CSAVQGDGYTF; cdr3_nt: TGCAGCGCCGTACAGGGGGATGGCTACACCTTC; v_call: TRBV29-1; d_call: TRBD1; clone_size: .; j_call: TRBJ1-2
cdr3_aa: CAWTNRGDEQFF; cdr3_nt: TGTGCCTGGACCAACAGGGGGGATGAGCAGTTCTTC; v_call: TRBV30; d_call: TRBD1; clone_size: .; j_call: TRBJ2-1
cdr3_aa: CASSSTGLALNEQFF; cdr3_nt: TGCGCCAGCAGCTCTACGGGACTAGCACTGAATGAGCAGTTCTTC; v_call: TRBV5-1; d_call: TRBD2; clone_size: .; j_call: TRBJ2-1
cdr3_aa: CASSLPGQGAYGYTF; cdr3_nt: TGTGCCAGCAGTTTACCCGGACAGGGTGCCTATGGCTACACCTTC; v_call: TRBV28; d_call: TRBD1; clone_size: .; j_call: TRBJ1-2
cdr3_aa: CASSLNFPGTRVDEQYF; cdr3_nt: TGTGCCAGCTCACTCAACTTTCCGGGGACTCGCGTGGACGAGCAGTACTTC; v_call: TRBV18; d_call: .; clone_size: .; j_call: TRBJ2-7
cdr3_aa: CASSDSGGRAEQYF; cdr3_nt: TGTGCCAGCAGCGACTCAGGGGGCCGTGCCGAGCAGTACTTC; v_call: TRBV7-9; d_call: TRBD1; clone_size: .; j_call: TRBJ2-7
cdr3_aa: CASSFGTNLNEQFF; cdr3_nt: TGTGCCAGCAGTTTCGGGACTAACCTCAATGAGCAGTTCTTC; v_call: TRBV28; d_call: TRBD2; clone_size: .; j_call: TRBJ2-1